The 25 T cell receptor beta chains in this list originate from one sample, sequenced in a study of PD-1 blockade in classical Hodgkin lymphoma. TCRdb's copy holds only in-frame clones and misses some; the assay was immunoSEQ multiplex PCR. Altogether roughly 20,000 clones are present, around four fifths being singletons, with the ten largest covering 6.5% to 8%. Time point in this sample: cycle 4 day 1 (C4D1), after five to seven weeks of nivolumab. Relapse after autologous stem cell transplantation occurred in every patient, and brentuximab vedotin exposure varied. Magnetic depletion of non-target cells from thawed PBMCs yielded purified CD8+ T cells. This specimen consisted of CD8+ T cells from blood, obtained before the fourth cycle of nivolumab. These receptors all come from a human donor with classical Hodgkin lymphoma.

The chain joins TRBV7-6 to TRBJ2-2; D not resolved. Per the germline V gene, CDR1 is SGHVS and CDR2 is FNYEAQ. There are 13 residues in the CDR3. Trimming stripped 1 base from V and 4 bases from J, with 4 bases between. As DNA, the CDR3 is TGTGCCAGCAGCTTAGAATCCACCGGGGAGCTGTTTTTT. Translated, it gives CASSLESTGELFF.

This chain links TRBV7-9 with TRBJ1-2, with a tentative D call TRBD1 (6 bases). The CDR3 sequence is 14 residues long. Germline assignment: CDR1 SEHNR and CDR2 FQNEAQ (reference sequence). The V end was cut by 8 bases, the J end by 1 base, with 14 bases between. CDR3 DNA sequence: TGTGCCAGCTGTGGGGACATTGATAACTATGGCTACACCTTC. Amino acid sequence: CASCGDIDNYGYTF.

The chain employs TRBV11-2 and TRBJ2-7; 8 bases map to TRBD1. Per the germline V gene, CDR1 is SGHAT and CDR2 is FQNNGV. CDR3 length: 14 residues. The ends lost 5 bases at V and 5 bases at J; junction bases unmatched: 8. CDR3 nucleotide sequence: TGTGCCAGCAGCCCGCGGACAGGGACCCACGAGCAGTACTTC. Translation gives CASSPRTGTHEQYF.

The chain recombines TRBV5-1 with TRBJ2-7, with 10 bases matching TRBD2. The germline CDR1 and CDR2 sequences are SGHRS and YFSETQ. CDR3 length: 16 residues. V was pared by 0 bases and J by 2 bases, with 5 bases of the junction left unmatched. The DNA for the CDR3 is TGCGCCAGCAGCTTGGATGCCGGGACTAGCGCCTACGAGCAGTACTTC. This encodes CASSLDAGTSAYEQYF.

The chain has TRBV6-5 and TRBJ2-3, with 9 positions matching TRBD2. CDR1 and CDR2 (germline): MNHEY, SVGAGI. The CDR3 sequence is 14 residues long. V lost 6 bases and J lost 1; bases outside the gene matches: 2. CDR3 nucleotide sequence: TGTGCCAGCAGCGCGGGGGGGGGCACAGATACGCAGTATTTT. Amino acid sequence: CASSAGGGTDTQYF.

The chain couples TRBV14 to TRBJ1-2; perhaps TRBD1 as D (5 bases). Trimming removed 1 base from V and 5 bases from J, with 11 bases in between. This CDR3 has 14 amino acids. Looked up from germline, CDR1 is SGHDN and CDR2 is FVKESK. The CDR3 coding sequence is TGTGCCAGCAGCCAAGCCGGGGCAGGGTATGGCTACACCTTC. Its protein is CASSQAGAGYGYTF.

The chain has TRBV5-4 and TRBJ2-2; perhaps TRBD1 as D (5 bases). The CDR3 consists of 13 residues. The V gene's germline CDR1 is SGHNT and CDR2 YYREEE (reference sequence). Trimming removed 10 bases from V and 6 bases from J, with 16 bases in between. Here the CDR3 reads CAALTQVSGELFF. The CDR3 DNA is TGTGCCGCCTTAACACAGGTTTCCGGGGAGCTGTTTTTT.

This clone showed up just once. The chain recombines TRBV11-2 with TRBJ2-1; 7 bases fit TRBD1. V lost 5 bases to trimming and J lost 1 base; unmatched junction nucleotides: 5. CDR3 size: 15 residues. Germline lookup yields CDR1 SGHAT and CDR2 FQNNGV. CDR3 bases: TGTGCCAGCAGCCCCGACAGGGTTTCCTACAATGAGCAGTTCTTC. It encodes CASSPDRVSYNEQFF.

By its share, this clone is large. The chain links TRBV5-6 to TRBJ1-2; D not certain. The CDR3 is 13 residues long. Germline V gives CDR1 SGHDT, CDR2 YYEEEE. Deletions cut 3 bases from V and 4 bases from J, with 10 bases between. The CDR3 here is CASSYGSFYGYTF. CDR3 in DNA: TGTGCCAGCAGCTATGGCAGCTTCTATGGCTACACCTTC.

The chain has TRBV19 and TRBJ2-7; D not certain. Germline-derived CDR1 and CDR2 are LNHDA and SQIVND (reference sequence). Between the trimmed V and J ends, which lost 5 bases and 3 bases, there was a span of 5 bases. The CDR3 is made up of 11 amino acids. CDR3 in DNA: TGTGCCAGTAGTCTGGACTACGAGCAGTACTTC. It is translated as CASSLDYEQYF.

This clone was observed once. The V call is TRBV5-6, the J call TRBJ1-2, with no clear D. Trimming left V 4 bases short and J 0 bases short, with 7 bases between. CDR3 size: 13 residues. Per germline, CDR1 SGHDT and CDR2 YYEEEE. The CDR3 spells CASSPEANYGYTF. CDR3 DNA: TGTGCCAGCAGCCCGGAAGCTAACTATGGCTACACCTTC.

V and J are TRBV7-9 and TRBJ2-7; no clear D. Germline V gives CDR1 SEHNR, CDR2 FQNEAQ (reference sequence). The length of the CDR3 is 12 residues. Trimming removed 1 base at V and 2 bases at J, with 3 bases between. CDR3 nucleotide sequence: TGTGCCAGCAGCTTAGGAGCCTACGAGCAGTACTTC. Residues: CASSLGAYEQYF. The entire variable domain, with the rest obtained from reference TRBV7-9 and TRBJ2-7, is as follows: DTGVSQNPRHKITKRGQNVTFRCDPISEHNRLYWYRQTLGQGPEFLTYFQNEAQLEKSRLLSDRFSAERPKGSFSTLEIQRTEQGDSAMYLCASSLGAYEQYFGPGTRLTVT.

The chain employs TRBV15 and TRBJ1-1, with unresolved D. Trimming removed 3 bases at V and 8 bases at J, with 16 bases between. Germline loops: CDR1 LNHNV, CDR2 YYDKDF (reference sequence). The CDR3 consists of 14 residues. CDR3 in DNA: TGTGCCACCAGCAGTGTTGTAGAAAAGTCCGAAGCTTTCTTT. This encodes CATSSVVEKSEAFF.

In this sample, this clone is medium-sized (0.01 to 0.1%). The rearrangement uses TRBV7-9 and TRBJ1-3; D remains ambiguous. Looked up from germline, CDR1 is SEHNR and CDR2 is FQNEAQ (reference sequence). V was pared by 2 bases and J by 8 bases, with 4 bases between. The CDR3 has 11 amino acids. This CDR3 is CASSLLDTIYF. CDR3 nucleotide sequence: TGTGCCAGCAGCTTATTGGACACCATATATTTT.

V is TRBV28 and J is TRBJ1-5; D call uncertain. This CDR3 is built from 15 residues. Deletions cut 3 bases from V and 3 bases from J, with 12 bases between. Germline values: CDR1 MDHEN, CDR2 SYDVKM. The chain's CDR3 is CASSLSRVPNQPQHF. The CDR3 DNA reads as TGTGCCAGCAGTTTGTCACGGGTCCCCAATCAGCCCCAGCATTTT. The entire variable domain, with the rest obtained from reference TRBV28 and TRBJ1-5, is as follows: DVKVTQSSRYLVKRTGEKVFLECVQDMDHENMFWYRQDPGLGLRLIYFSYDVKMKEKGDIPEGYSVSREKKERFSLILESASTNQTSMYLCASSLSRVPNQPQHFGDGTRLSIL.

This rearrangement joins TRBV4-3 to TRBJ1-5; 7 positions agree with TRBD1. Trimming removed 1 base from V and 4 bases from J; junction bases left unmatched: 7. Germline CDR1 LGHNA, CDR2 YSLEER. The length of the CDR3 is 16 residues. Written as DNA, the CDR3 is TGCGCCAGCAGCCAAGTTCACAGGGGTTGGAATCAGCCCCAGCATTTT. As protein: CASSQVHRGWNQPQHF.

The chain employs TRBV30 and TRBJ2-7, with a possible D match to TRBD2 (6 bases). Germline V lookup: CDR1 GTSNPN, CDR2 SVGIG (reference sequence). The CDR3 loop spans 13 amino acids. V was shortened by 3 bases and J by 7 bases, with 16 bases between the two germline ends. The CDR3 nucleotides are TGTGCCTGGAGGATAGCGGTAGTCGGGGAGCAGTACTTC. This translates into CAWRIAVVGEQYF.

V is TRBV12-5 and J is TRBJ1-2; TRBD1 might be the D (5 bases). V shed 0 bases and J shed 3 bases, with 14 bases lying between them. Germline CDR1 reads LGHNT; CDR2 reads FRNRAP. The CDR3 totals 16 residues. The CDR3: CASGLVMGVVDYGYTF. In DNA, the CDR3 is TGTGCTAGTGGTTTGGTAATGGGGGTGGTTGACTATGGCTACACCTTC.

The table lists this clone with a count of one. DNA of the CDR3: TGTGCCACCAGCAGGGTGAGAAATTCACCCCTCCACTTT. Protein product: CATSRVRNSPLHF. This sequence joins TRBV15 and TRBJ1-6, with no clear D. Germline values: CDR1 LNHNV, CDR2 YYDKDF (reference sequence). The CDR3 runs 13 residues. Trimming shortened V by 3 bases and J by 7 bases, and 7 bases separated the two germline ends.

The chain combines TRBV7-9 with TRBJ2-7; 7 nucleotides agree with TRBD1. Trimming cost V 1 base and J 6 bases; bases outside gene matches: 3. The CDR3 spans 13 residues. Looked up from germline, CDR1 is SEHNR and CDR2 is FQNEAQ (reference sequence). The CDR3 protein is CASSLVEGAEQYF. CDR3 sequence (DNA): TGTGCCAGCAGCTTAGTCGAGGGGGCCGAGCAGTACTTC.

CDR3 region: CASSGGSGTEAFF. CDR3 coding DNA: TGTGCCAGCAGCGGAGGGTCAGGCACTGAAGCTTTCTTT. The chain recombines TRBV11-2 with TRBJ1-1; unclear D gene. V lost 5 bases and J lost 4, with 11 bases in between. Germline V gene lookup returns CDR1 SGHAT and CDR2 FQNNGV. The CDR3 is 13 residues long.

The chain combines TRBV9 with TRBJ1-6, with 8 bases lining up with TRBD1. The ends lost 2 bases at V and 8 bases at J; junction bases unmatched: 15. This CDR3 region has 18 residues. CDR1 SGDLS and CDR2 YYNGEE come from the germline V gene. CDR3 in DNA: TGTGCCAGCAGCGTCGAAATCCCAGGGGGCATGTTGGATTCACCCCTCCACTTT. The encoded protein is CASSVEIPGGMLDSPLHF.

The V and J genes are TRBV28 and TRBJ1-5; a possible D gene is TRBD1 (5 bases). The ends were cut back, 3 bases at V and 4 bases at J, with 10 bases in the middle. The CDR3 is made up of 14 amino acids. Per the germline V gene, CDR1 is MDHEN and CDR2 is SYDVKM. Written as DNA, the CDR3 is TGTGCCAGCAGTTTCGGAAGGACAAATCAGCCCCAGCATTTT. It translates to CASSFGRTNQPQHF.

The chain couples TRBV7-8 to TRBJ1-1; D not resolved. Trimming cost V 3 bases and J 3 bases, with 14 bases left between them. Germline CDR1 is SGHVS and CDR2 is FQNEAQ. The CDR3 consists of 15 residues. The chain's CDR3 is CASSFSQGQDTEAFF. CDR3 nucleotide sequence: TGTGCCAGCAGCTTTTCCCAAGGTCAGGACACTGAAGCTTTCTTT. Complete variable domain (other parts from reference TRBV7-8 and TRBJ1-1): GAGVSQSPRYKVAKRGQDVALRCDPISGHVSLFWYQQALGQGPEFLTYFQNEAQLDKSGLPSDRFFAERPEGSVSTLKIQRTQQEDSAVYLCASSFSQGQDTEAFFGQGTRLTVV.

The V and J genes are TRBV15 and TRBJ2-7, with a weak D call TRBD1 (6 bases). This CDR3 comprises 18 residues. V was pared by 0 bases and J by 0 bases, with 18 bases between. Germline CDR1 is LNHNV and CDR2 is YYDKDF (reference sequence). The CDR3 DNA follows: TGTGCCACCAGCAGAGATCGATCAGGGGCCCACTTCTCCTACGAGCAGTACTTC. Its protein is CATSRDRSGAHFSYEQYF.